The 17 T cell receptor beta chains below come from one sample, sequenced in a study of blood T cells in healthy people across ages. A second PCR of roughly 7 to 11 cycles used a sample-barcoded 5' primer and a J-beta primer mix. TCRdb passed the 5' RACE reads through MiXCR, listing each CDR3 protein once. The data hold fewer than 2 million distinct CDR3 sequences, with around 40% observed a single time. Source material: blood. These receptor sequences come from a human donor in good health.

CDR3 region: CASSPTVLGQGDTEAFF. Here the CDR3 DNA reads TGTGCCAGCAGTCCAACCGTACTCGGACAGGGTGACACTGAAGCTTTCTTT. The chain is built from TRBV28 and TRBJ1-1, with 8 bases matching TRBD1. The germline V gene has CDR1 MDHEN and CDR2 SYDVKM. The CDR3 is 17 residues long. V gave up 5 bases and J gave up 3 bases; unmatched junction bases: 14.

This clonotype occurred once. An end of the junction does not agree with germline; a read error may underlie this. The rearrangement uses TRBV10-3 and TRBJ2-1; 8 nucleotides agree with TRBD2. The CDR3 is 14 residues long. CDR1 is ENHRY, CDR2 SYGVKD, per germline. The CDR3, as DNA: TGTACCATCGGGCGGGGGGCCCCCTACAATGAGCAGTTCTTC. This codes for CTIGRGAPYNEQFF.

There are a few counts of this clonotype. The rearrangement joins TRBV12-3 or TRBV12-4 to TRBJ2-3; 8 nucleotides align to TRBD1. The CDR3 runs 13 residues. With 8 bases clipped from V and 5 bases from J, the junction kept 6 bases outside the gene matches. The CDR3 reads CASLGQARDTQYF. The CDR3 nucleotides are TGTGCCAGCCTGGGACAGGCGAGAGATACGCAGTATTTT.

The rearrangement joins TRBV28 to TRBJ1-4; D is perhaps TRBD1 (5 bases). The V and J ends lost 5 bases and 12 bases respectively, with 19 bases between them. This CDR3 spans 14 amino acids. In germline, CDR1 is MDHEN, CDR2 SYDVKM. The CDR3 DNA sequence: TGTGCCAGCAGTCAACTCCCGGACAATTGGGAACTGTTTTTT. This translates into CASSQLPDNWELFF.

The J gene is TRBJ1-6, the V gene TRBV28; D remains unclear. Germline CDR1 and CDR2: MDHEN and SYDVKM. The CDR3 spans 14 residues. V was clipped by 6 bases and J by 6 bases, with 12 bases between them. CDR3 sequence (DNA): TGTGCCAGCAGATTCTACTCAATTAATTCACCCCTCCACTTT. Translated: CASRFYSINSPLHF.

J is TRBJ1-1 and V is TRBV18, with D maybe TRBD1 (5 bases). V was cut by 3 bases and J by 3 bases, with 17 bases left in between. Germline lookup yields CDR1 KGHSH and CDR2 LQKENI. The CDR3 runs to 16 residues. CDR3 nucleotide sequence: TGTGCCAGCTCACCCCAGGGAGGTCATTGGGACACTGAAGCTTTCTTT. It translates to CASSPQGGHWDTEAFF.

This clonotype was seen a handful of times. V and J are TRBV4-1 and TRBJ1-2; possible D gene TRBD1, 5 bases. CDR1 is MGHRA and CDR2 is YSYEKL in the germline V gene. The CDR3 has 15 amino acids. V lost 1 base and J lost 5, with 14 bases in between. CDR3 sequence reads: CASSQVLGAEYGYTF. CDR3 nucleotide sequence: TGCGCCAGCAGCCAAGTTTTAGGGGCAGAGTATGGCTACACCTTC.

Of note for this clonotype: Relative to the germline gene, one junction end is altered; a read error may explain this. This chain uses TRBV2 with TRBJ2-7, with TRBD1 matching over 9 bases. The CDR3 is 16 amino acids. Germline-derived CDR1 and CDR2 are SNHLY and FYNNEI. Here the CDR3 DNA reads TGTGCCAGCAGCGAAGGGGTTTGGGACAGGGACAACGAGCAGTACTTC. Its protein is CASSEGVWDRDNEQYF.

The gene calls are TRBV7-3 and TRBJ2-3, with 7 bases identical to TRBD2. The CDR3 contains 18 residues. The germline V gene encodes CDR1 SGHTA and CDR2 FQGTGA. V shed 1 base and J 4 bases; nucleotides not matched to a gene: 14. The CDR3 region has the DNA TGTGCCAGCAGCTTAAGCTCCTGGGGCGGGGGAGTCGCAGATACGCAGTATTTT. Protein product: CASSLSSWGGGVADTQYF.

The chain recombines TRBV6-6 with TRBJ2-1; 8 bases are shared with TRBD2. V lost 6 bases, J lost 9 bases, and 16 bases stayed unmatched. In germline, CDR1 is MNHNY, CDR2 SVGAGI (reference sequence). This CDR3 comprises 16 residues. CDR3 DNA sequence: TGTGCCAGCAGCTACCCAGTATCAGCGGGGGCTGGTGAGCAGTTCTTC. It translates to CASSYPVSAGAGEQFF.

This chain connects TRBV11-2 to TRBJ1-2; a weak D match, TRBD1 (6 bases). From germline, CDR1 is SGHAT and CDR2 FQNNGV. The ends were cut back, 4 bases at V and 6 bases at J, with 12 bases in the middle. The CDR3 is made up of 13 amino acids. In DNA, the CDR3 is TGTGCCAGCAGCTCAACAGGGTGGAATGGCTACACCTTC. It encodes CASSSTGWNGYTF.

The chain couples TRBV7-9 to TRBJ1-2; the match to TRBD1 covers 10 bases. This CDR3 region has 14 residues. J was trimmed by 8 bases and V by 3 bases; bases with no gene match: 6. From germline, CDR1 is SEHNR and CDR2 FQNEAQ (reference sequence). CDR3 sequence: CASSLGTGAIGYTF. The DNA for the CDR3 is TGTGCCAGCAGCTTGGGGACAGGGGCGATAGGCTACACCTTC.

This clonotype was detected only a few times. This chain links TRBV6-2 or TRBV6-3 with TRBJ2-1, with D possibly matching TRBD1 (6 bases). CDR1 is MNHEY and CDR2 is SVGEGT in the germline V gene. This CDR3 is built from 14 residues. V dropped 7 bases and J dropped 7 bases, with 17 bases sitting between them. The CDR3 DNA follows: TGTGCCAGCATACGGTTGGGGGCTCATAATGAGCAGTTCTTC. The encoded protein is CASIRLGAHNEQFF.

The gene calls are TRBV7-9 and TRBJ1-2, with D possibly matching TRBD1 (5 bases). The CDR3 runs 16 residues. The V gene's germline CDR1 is SEHNR and CDR2 FQNEAQ (reference sequence). V lost 7 bases, J lost 5 bases, and 23 bases lay in between. The CDR3 reads CASTILETAPGYGYTF. The CDR3 coding sequence is TGTGCCAGCACCATCTTAGAGACAGCTCCCGGTTATGGCTACACCTTC.

This clonotype was observed a handful of times. The chain links TRBV10-3 to TRBJ1-6; 9 bases line up with TRBD1. J gave up 9 bases and V 5 bases, and 5 bases lay outside the gene matches. The CDR3 runs to 14 residues. Germline loops: CDR1 ENHRY, CDR2 SYGVKD. The CDR3 DNA follows: TGTGCCATCAGTCCGGGACAGGGTACTTCACCCCTCCACTTT. As protein: CAISPGQGTSPLHF.

This clonotype was seen a handful of times. The V call is TRBV10-3, the J call TRBJ2-3; D ambiguous. CDR3 size: 15 residues. With 0 bases removed from V and 0 bases from J, the gap between germline ends came to 7 bases. Germline CDR1 ENHRY, CDR2 SYGVKD. Written as DNA, the CDR3 is TGTGCCATCAGTGAGTCTCTGGCTAGCACAGATACGCAGTATTTT. The encoded protein is CAISESLASTDTQYF.

Only a few counts were recorded for this clonotype. The rearrangement links TRBV12-3 or TRBV12-4 to TRBJ2-1; D is unclear. The CDR3 has 16 residues. V was trimmed by 7 bases and J by 0 bases, leaving 16 bases between them. The CDR3 loop is CASTKSAISSYNEQFF. DNA for the CDR3: TGTGCCAGCACAAAGAGCGCAATAAGCTCCTACAATGAGCAGTTCTTC.